This T cell receptor beta chain was recovered during a study of cytomegalovirus exposure and HLA in healthy donors. A multiplex PCR was run with 60 Vbeta primers and 13 Jbeta primers. The method was immunoSEQ multiplex PCR; TCRdb's version includes in-frame clones alone and lacks a portion of them. Here the sample table reports over 80,000 clones. Study-wide results and limits: Later, TCR association rates were found to vary by HLA locus, highest for DRB1 and lowest for HLA-C.

A note on this clone: Its antigen is as yet unknown.

Trimming stripped 2 bases from V and 2 bases from J, with 9 bases between. The CDR3 sequence is 15 residues long. CDR1 is MDHEN and CDR2 is SYDVKM in the germline V gene. The rearrangement links TRBV28 to TRBJ2-2; D call uncertain. This clonotype was sampled from a girl aged 5 to 17 in good health and CMV-seropositive. Sequencing used PBMCs. CDR3 loop: CASSLVAHNTGELFF. As DNA, the CDR3 is TGTGCCAGCAGTTTAGTGGCCCATAACACCGGGGAGCTGTTTTTT.